Listed here are 2 T cell receptor beta chains from one sample, sequenced in a study of T cells in Graves' hyperthyroidism and ophthalmopathy. RNA transcripts served as the template for amplifying TCR beta CDR3 regions. A first-round RT-PCR of the TCR CDR3 used the HTBI primer set. TCRdb redid the calling of the multiplex PCR reads with MiXCR, one entry per CDR3 protein. The profile shows roughly 400,000 distinct CDR3 sequences, approximately 15% of them singletons. Sequenced: blood. These receptors originate from a woman between 18 and 29 years old with Graves' hyperthyroidism that later progressed to Graves' ophthalmopathy.

This chain links TRBV9 with TRBJ2-2; weak D call: TRBD2 (6 bases). Germline assignment: CDR1 SGDLS and CDR2 YYNGEE. The CDR3 is made up of 16 amino acids. The ends were cut back, 0 bases at V and 6 bases at J, with 15 bases in the middle. The DNA of the CDR3 is TGTGCCAGCAGCGTAGGCGGCGGGACCACCCCCGGGGAGCTGTTTTTT. Its protein is CASSVGGGTTPGELFF. The whole variable domain, filled in from reference TRBV9 and TRBJ2-2, reads DSGVTQTPKHLITATGQRVTLRCSPRSGDLSVYWYQQSLDQGLQFLIQYYNGEERAKGNILERFSAQQFPDLHSELNLSSLELGDSALYFCASSVGGGTTPGELFFGEGSRLTVL.

This clonotype came up many times. The V gene is TRBV5-1, the J gene TRBJ2-1, with D perhaps TRBD1 or TRBD2 (5 bases each). This CDR3 spans 13 amino acids. Germline V gene sequence: CDR1 SGHRS, CDR2 YFSETQ. The germline V and J ends were trimmed by 3 bases and 6 bases, with 10 bases remaining between them. CDR3 in amino acids: CASSSGTPNEQFF. The CDR3 bases are TGCGCCAGCAGCTCCGGGACCCCCAATGAGCAGTTCTTC.